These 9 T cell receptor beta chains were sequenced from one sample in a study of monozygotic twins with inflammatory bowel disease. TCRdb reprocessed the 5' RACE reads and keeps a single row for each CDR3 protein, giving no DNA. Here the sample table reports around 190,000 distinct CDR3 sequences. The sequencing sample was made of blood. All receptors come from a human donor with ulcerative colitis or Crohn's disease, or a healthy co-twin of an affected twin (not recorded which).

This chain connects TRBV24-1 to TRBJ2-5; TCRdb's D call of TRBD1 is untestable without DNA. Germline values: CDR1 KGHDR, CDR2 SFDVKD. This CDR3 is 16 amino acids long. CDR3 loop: CATSDGTRDIEETQYF.

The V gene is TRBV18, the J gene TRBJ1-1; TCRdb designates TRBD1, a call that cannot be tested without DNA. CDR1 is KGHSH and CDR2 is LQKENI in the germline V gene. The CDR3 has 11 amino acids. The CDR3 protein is CASSPDRVPNF. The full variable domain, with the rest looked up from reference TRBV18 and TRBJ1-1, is NAGVMQNPRHLVRRRGQEARLRCSPMKGHSHVYWYRQLPEEGLKFMVYLQKENIIDESGMPKERFSAEFPKEGPSILRIQQVVRGDSAAYFCASSPDRVPNFGQGTRLTVV.

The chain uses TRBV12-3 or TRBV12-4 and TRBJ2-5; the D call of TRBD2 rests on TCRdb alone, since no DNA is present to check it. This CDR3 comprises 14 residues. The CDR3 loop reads CASSPDPPGETQYF.

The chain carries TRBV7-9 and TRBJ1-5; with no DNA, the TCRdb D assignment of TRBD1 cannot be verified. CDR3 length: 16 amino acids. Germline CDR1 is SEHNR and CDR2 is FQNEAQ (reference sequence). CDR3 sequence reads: CASSLTSGAMNQPQHF. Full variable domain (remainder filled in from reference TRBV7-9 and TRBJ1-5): DTGVSQNPRHKITKRGQNVTFRCDPISEHNRLYWYRQTLGQGPEFLTYFQNEAQLEKSRLLSDRFSAERPKGSFSTLEIQRTEQGDSAMYLCASSLTSGAMNQPQHFGDGTRLSIL.

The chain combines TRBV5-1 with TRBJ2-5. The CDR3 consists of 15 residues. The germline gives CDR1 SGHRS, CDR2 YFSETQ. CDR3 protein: CASSLLGVLGETQYF.

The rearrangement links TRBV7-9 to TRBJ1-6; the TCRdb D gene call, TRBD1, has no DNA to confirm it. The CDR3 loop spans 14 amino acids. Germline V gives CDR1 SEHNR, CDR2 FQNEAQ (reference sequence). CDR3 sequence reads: CASRGRLDNSPLHF. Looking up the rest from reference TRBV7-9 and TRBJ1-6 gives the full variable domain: DTGVSQNPRHKITKRGQNVTFRCDPISEHNRLYWYRQTLGQGPEFLTYFQNEAQLEKSRLLSDRFSAERPKGSFSTLEIQRTEQGDSAMYLCASRGRLDNSPLHFGNGTRLTVT.

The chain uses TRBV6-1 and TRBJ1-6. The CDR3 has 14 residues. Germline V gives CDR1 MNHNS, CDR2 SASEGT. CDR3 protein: CASRDTRSRSPLHF.

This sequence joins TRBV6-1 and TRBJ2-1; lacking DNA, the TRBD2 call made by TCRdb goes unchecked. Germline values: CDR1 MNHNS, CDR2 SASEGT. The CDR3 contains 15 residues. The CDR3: CASSEAAGSYNEQFF.

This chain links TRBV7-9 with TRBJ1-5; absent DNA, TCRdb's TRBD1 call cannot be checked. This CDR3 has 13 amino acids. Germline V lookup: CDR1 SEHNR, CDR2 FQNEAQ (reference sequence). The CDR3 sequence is CASSFGRDQPQHF.